Each of the 10 T cell receptor beta chains below was sequenced from the same sample in a study of CD8+ T cells in alopecia areata. Treatment given: oral pan-JAK inhibitor, 5-10 mg twice daily. It was cDNA, reverse transcribed from extracted RNA, that served as the sequencing template. Here immunoSEQ multiplex PCR was the method, and the copy in TCRdb shows in-frame clones only, minus some. The sample shows approximately 210,000 clones, around two fifths of them seen only once. Sequencing used CD4+ T cells sorted from blood, obtained between weeks 36 and 40, from a patient treated with tofacitinib. These TCRs come from a human donor with alopecia areata.

Of note for this clone: One end of the junction varies from germline; a read error may be responsible. The genes are TRBV6-1 and TRBJ2-1; D is perhaps TRBD1 (6 bases). This CDR3 has 16 residues. Germline V gene data show CDR1 as MNHNS and CDR2 as SASEGT. The CDR3 here is CASSDIQGRSYNEQFF. The CDR3 DNA reads as TGTGCGAGCAGTGATATCCAGGGGCGCTCCTACAATGAGCAGTTCTTC.

This chain links TRBV4-2 with TRBJ2-3; 8 bases align to TRBD2. V was pared by 0 bases and J by 0 bases, with 2 bases of the junction left unmatched. Germline V gene data show CDR1 as LGHNA and CDR2 as YNFKEQ. This CDR3 is 16 amino acids long. Here the CDR3 reads CASSQDPSGSTDTQYF. CDR3 DNA: TGTGCCAGCAGCCAAGATCCTAGCGGGAGCACAGATACGCAGTATTTT.

The chain carries TRBV30 and TRBJ2-3; TRBD2 matches 9 bases. CDR3 size: 19 residues. J gave up 2 bases and V 0 bases, and 15 bases lay outside the gene matches. Germline V gives CDR1 GTSNPN, CDR2 SVGIG (reference sequence). CDR3 DNA sequence: TGTGCCTGGAGTGTACTATCAGGGCTGAGACTAGCGGTCACAGATACGCAGTATTTT. Translated, it gives CAWSVLSGLRLAVTDTQYF.

This clone was recorded a few times. The chain carries TRBV6-5 and TRBJ2-1; TRBD2 might be the D (6 bases). This CDR3 region has 15 residues. Germline V CDR1 and CDR2: MNHEY, SVGAGI. V dropped 2 bases and J dropped 1 base, with 9 bases sitting between them. The CDR3 spells CASSYEAGSYNEQFF. DNA for the CDR3: TGTGCCAGCAGTTACGAAGCGGGTTCCTACAATGAGCAGTTCTTC.

The V call is TRBV6-5, the J call TRBJ2-7, with TRBD2 matching over 8 bases. Germline V gene lookup returns CDR1 MNHEY and CDR2 SVGAGI. This CDR3 contains 14 residues. V lost 5 bases and J lost 1; bases outside the gene matches: 4. CDR3 amino acids: CASSRASGSYEQYF. The CDR3 DNA is TGTGCCAGCAGTAGAGCTAGCGGGTCCTACGAGCAGTACTTC.

The rearrangement links TRBV7-9 to TRBJ2-7; D unresolved. Germline V gene data show CDR1 as SEHNR and CDR2 as FQNEAQ (reference sequence). The CDR3 has 13 residues. V gave up 5 bases and J gave up 3 bases, with 11 bases separating them. The CDR3 sequence is CASSPSSRYEQYF. The CDR3, as DNA: TGTGCCAGCAGCCCTTCGTCCCGCTACGAGCAGTACTTC.

This clone was counted many times. V usage is TRBV4-2 and J usage is TRBJ2-7, with TRBD2 identical over 9 bases. The CDR3 runs 15 residues. The ends lost 3 bases at V and 5 bases at J; junction bases unmatched: 8. Germline-derived CDR1 and CDR2 are LGHNA and YNFKEQ. CDR3 region: CASSHPGTSSDEQYF. CDR3 nucleotides: TGTGCCAGCAGCCATCCCGGGACTAGCTCGGACGAGCAGTACTTC.

The chain combines TRBV10-3 with TRBJ2-7; D possibly corresponds to TRBD2 (7 bases). The CDR3 contains 16 residues. V was shortened by 3 bases and J by 2 bases, with 17 bases between the two germline ends. In germline, CDR1 is ENHRY, CDR2 SYGVKD. CDR3 sequence: CAISDPGGGRPYEQYF. The CDR3 DNA sequence: TGTGCCATCAGTGACCCCGGGGGCGGGAGACCCTACGAGCAGTACTTC.

V gene TRBV27 combines with J gene TRBJ2-4; possibly TRBD2 for D (6 bases). The CDR3 totals 19 residues. The ends were cut back, 6 bases at V and 3 bases at J, with 27 bases in the middle. The germline V gene encodes CDR1 MNHEY and CDR2 SMNVEV (reference sequence). CDR3: CASSRGIERLGDGKNIQYF. Here the CDR3 DNA reads TGTGCCAGCAGCCGGGGGATCGAGCGTTTAGGAGATGGCAAAAACATTCAGTACTTC.

In its sample, this clone was seen a few times. J is TRBJ1-1 and V is TRBV5-1; D not resolved. Germline-derived CDR1 and CDR2 are SGHRS and YFSETQ. The V gene lost 5 bases and the J gene lost 7 bases, with 18 bases spanning the gap. The CDR3 has 14 residues. The CDR3 loop reads CASSPTPDGGEAFF. As DNA, the CDR3 is TGCGCCAGCAGTCCCACCCCCGATGGTGGTGAAGCTTTCTTT.